These 9 T cell receptor beta chains originate from one sample sequenced in a study of CD8+CD57+ T cells in acquired aplastic anemia. Investigators profiled TCR beta VDJ and CDR3 from genomic DNA template. Each CDR3 protein is one row after TCRdb ran MiXCR on the reads. The table has more than 150,000 distinct CDR3 sequences, less than 55% seen once. Sequenced material: sorted CD4+, CD8+, or CD8+CD57+ T cells (not recorded which) from PBMCs. Receptors originate from a human donor in good health.

The V gene is TRBV19, the J gene TRBJ2-3; 7 nucleotides match TRBD2. The junction had 8 bases not matched to a gene; V was cut back by 6 bases and J by 2 bases. The CDR3 extends over 15 amino acids. CDR1 LNHDA and CDR2 SQIVND come from the germline V gene (reference sequence). CDR3 sequence reads: CASRDPGGTTDTQYF. The CDR3 DNA follows: TGTGCCAGTAGGGACCCCGGGGGGACCACAGATACGCAGTATTTT.

This sequence joins TRBV19 and TRBJ2-5; D remains ambiguous. V lost 5 bases and J lost 1, with 8 bases in between. The CDR3 is 13 residues long. CDR1 LNHDA and CDR2 SQIVND come from the germline V gene (reference sequence). The chain's CDR3 is CASSRRFQETQYF. CDR3 DNA: TGTGCCAGTAGTCGACGTTTCCAAGAGACCCAGTACTTC.

The rearrangement links TRBV10-3 to TRBJ2-6; 9 nucleotides match TRBD1. V gave up 3 bases and J gave up 2 bases; unmatched junction bases: 8. The CDR3 spans 18 residues. Germline V lookup: CDR1 ENHRY, CDR2 SYGVKD. CDR3 protein: CAISDLTGGEPGANVLTF. The CDR3 DNA reads TGTGCCATCAGTGACTTGACAGGGGGAGAGCCTGGGGCCAACGTCCTGACTTTC.

V gene TRBV24-1 combines with J gene TRBJ2-2; TRBD2 aligns across 10 bases. The V gene end was trimmed by 5 bases and the J gene end by 5 bases; junction bases not matched to a gene: 13. Germline loops: CDR1 KGHDR, CDR2 SFDVKD. The CDR3 is made up of 18 amino acids. The CDR3 DNA reads as TGTGCCACCAGTGGAGTAGCGGGAGGAGATACAGCGACCGGGGAGCTGTTTTTT. This translates into CATSGVAGGDTATGELFF.

The chain combines TRBV7-9 with TRBJ2-5, with D maybe TRBD2 (6 bases). The CDR3 covers 14 residues. Trimming took off 2 bases at V and 5 bases at J, with 12 bases between the two ends. Germline lookup yields CDR1 SEHNR and CDR2 FQNEAQ (reference sequence). The CDR3 nucleotides read TGTGCCAGCAGCTTATGGGAGGAGCAGGAGACCCAGTACTTC. This gives the protein CASSLWEEQETQYF. Drawing the rest from reference TRBV7-9 and TRBJ2-5, the complete variable domain is DTGVSQNPRHKITKRGQNVTFRCDPISEHNRLYWYRQTLGQGPEFLTYFQNEAQLEKSRLLSDRFSAERPKGSFSTLEIQRTEQGDSAMYLCASSLWEEQETQYFGPGTRLLVL.

J is TRBJ2-7 and V is TRBV11-3; possibly TRBD1 for D (7 bases). Trimming stripped 5 bases from V and 0 bases from J, with 11 bases between. This CDR3 has 14 residues. Germline-derived CDR1 and CDR2 are SGHNT and YENEEA. The CDR3 loop is CASSPRGDSYEQYF. The CDR3 nucleotides read TGTGCCAGCAGCCCCAGGGGGGACTCCTACGAGCAGTACTTC.

This clonotype was detected a few times. The CDR3 region has the DNA TGTGCCAGCAGCTTAGCAGGGGTGAACACTGAAGCTTTCTTT. This sequence encodes CASSLAGVNTEAFF. The rearrangement uses TRBV7-8 and TRBJ1-1; possibly TRBD1 for D (5 bases). The CDR3 loop spans 14 amino acids. V was trimmed by 0 bases and J by 0 bases, leaving 5 bases between them. The V gene's germline CDR1 is SGHVS and CDR2 FQNEAQ.

The chain carries TRBV10-3 and TRBJ1-4; 7 nucleotides line up with TRBD1. Per the germline V gene, CDR1 is ENHRY and CDR2 is SYGVKD. V gave up 10 bases and J gave up 8 bases; unmatched junction bases: 16. The CDR3 spans 15 residues. The CDR3 nucleotides are TGTGCCACCCTCCCGCAAGGGGGCGCGGAGGAAAAACTGTTTTTT. Translating gives CATLPQGGAEEKLFF.

This clonotype has a count of ten or more. This chain connects TRBV7-8 to TRBJ1-6; D possibly corresponds to TRBD1 (6 bases). Trimming removed 5 bases from V and 16 bases from J, with 12 bases in between. The germline CDR1 and CDR2 sequences are SGHVS and FQNEAQ. This CDR3 has 11 residues. The CDR3 DNA reads as TGTGCCAGCAGCGGGGACACAGGACTCCACTTT. This codes for CASSGDTGLHF.